This T cell receptor (beta chain) was sequenced in a study of T cell clones after liver transplantation. Across the study: A pre-transplant mixed lymphocyte reaction with TCRbeta sequencing defined graft-donor-reactive clones followed in post-transplant blood. Apart from a few HCV-positive recipients, transplants were for non-autoimmune, non-viral reasons. General observations from the study: Post-transplant, graft-donor-reactive CD4 TCRbeta sequences in blood dropped significantly in most of the 8 subjects.

This clone showed up just a few times. Its specificity is unknown. The CDR3 covers 13 residues. V was clipped by 5 bases and J by 1 base, with 3 bases between them. CDR1 is LNHDA and CDR2 is SQIVND in the germline V gene (reference sequence). Assay: immunoSEQ multiplex PCR; the TCRdb copy retains only in-frame clones and omits some. The sample holds 55,000 to 75,000 clones; approximately 70% are singletons and the top ten take roughly 2.8%. This TCR was recovered from a human patient who received a liver transplant. The graft donor may account for some of the T cells. The source material was CD4+ T cells from blood, sampled at the approximately 16-month timepoint. The chain links TRBV19 to TRBJ2-6; D not resolved. DNA for the CDR3: TGTGCCAGTAGTCAGTCTGGGGCCAACGTCCTGACTTTC. This gives the protein CASSQSGANVLTF.